The clone carrying this T cell receptor (beta chain) occurred many times. Its antigen is undetermined. In TCRdb, the 5' RACE reads were re-called with MiXCR into one record per CDR3 protein. This sample has 120,000 to 150,000 distinct CDR3 sequences, with roughly 3.2% found just once. This entry belongs to a study of identical twins. Findings and caveats of the study: Insertion counts were lower in abundant cord blood beta clonotypes, a trend that memory repertoires did not show. Partly confounded zero-insertion analyses could result from invariant MAIT and iNKT cells.

The CDR3 totals 15 residues. After removal of 7 bases from V and 0 bases from J, the junction contained 6 bases not matched to a gene. CDR1 is LNHDA and CDR2 is SQIVND in the germline V gene (reference sequence). Sequencing was performed on memory T cells sorted from blood. The chain is built from TRBV19 and TRBJ2-1; 7 bases are a match to TRBD1. The source is a man aged 18 to 35 in good health. CDR3 protein: CASTATGPSYNEQFF. CDR3 DNA: TGTGCCAGTACCGCGACAGGGCCCTCCTACAATGAGCAGTTCTTC.